Sequencing of this T cell receptor beta chain was carried out in a study of chemoradiotherapy in HPV16-positive cancers. Concerning this clone: Its specificity is not known. Compared with germline, one end of the junction differs, possibly owing to a read error.

Study-level findings and limits: Non-HPV-specific T cells did not expand in tumors during treatment, whereas candidate HPV-specific clones and E7-related motifs did.

Only in-frame clones appear in the TCRdb table, and some are missing; sequencing was by immunoSEQ multiplex PCR. In the table there are roughly 19,000 clones, around 87% of which are singletons. The sequence was obtained from a human donor with HPV-associated anogenital cancer. Material: blood, obtained from a patient who underwent chemoradiotherapy.

The CDR3 coding sequence is TGTGCCAGCAGTTATACGACAGTGCCCCAAGAGACCCGGTACTTC. Its protein is CASSYTTVPQETRYF. This chain connects TRBV6-5 to TRBJ2-5; possibly TRBD1 for D (5 bases). CDR3 size: 15 residues. Germline lookup yields CDR1 MNHEY and CDR2 SVGAGI.